One TCR beta chain is described in this entry. Its target is not known. The source of the sample is a study of shared clonotypes between healthy human individuals. Study findings and constraints: Estimated richness values were generally larger in naive subsets than in memory subsets.

Germline CDR1 is MNHEY and CDR2 is SVGAGI. CDR3 size: 14 residues. The junction had 7 bases not matched to a gene; V was cut back by 5 bases and J by 5 bases. Splitting the CD4+ cells yielded a CD45RA+ naive subset and a CD45RA-negative memory subset. Roughly 210 ng DNA, approximately 30,000 T cell genomes, went into each sorted-subset replicate PCR. Original processing methods: Filtering differed, since immunoSEQ gave only junction sequences and no quality scores. Here immunoSEQ multiplex PCR was the method, and the copy in TCRdb shows in-frame clones only, minus some. D and trimming come from the DNA, and the V and J calls and clone size come from that table. The sample carries about a million clones, around three quarters recorded once.

The origin of this receptor is a man between 18 and 35 years old in good health. Material for sequencing was memory CD4+ T cells sorted from blood. The subset was: CD45RA-negative fraction. This chain joins TRBV6-5 and TRBJ2-5; 8 nucleotides agree with TRBD1. CDR3 region: CASSVRQGSETQYF. CDR3 nucleotide sequence: TGTGCCAGCAGTGTAAGACAGGGGAGCGAGACCCAGTACTTC.